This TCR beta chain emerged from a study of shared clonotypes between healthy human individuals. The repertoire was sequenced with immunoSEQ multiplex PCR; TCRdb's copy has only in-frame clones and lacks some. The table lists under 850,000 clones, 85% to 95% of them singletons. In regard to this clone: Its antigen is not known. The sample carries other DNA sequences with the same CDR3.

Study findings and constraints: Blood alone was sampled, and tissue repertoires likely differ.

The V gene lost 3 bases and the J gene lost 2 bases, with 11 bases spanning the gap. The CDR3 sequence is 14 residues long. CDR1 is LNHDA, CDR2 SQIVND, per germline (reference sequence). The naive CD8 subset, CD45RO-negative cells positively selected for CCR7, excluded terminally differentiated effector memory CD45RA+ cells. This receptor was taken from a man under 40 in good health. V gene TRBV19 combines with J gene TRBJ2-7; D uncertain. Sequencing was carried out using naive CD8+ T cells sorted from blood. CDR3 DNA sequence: TGTGCCAGTAGTATGTCGGGTCTCACCTACGAGCAGTACTTC. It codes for CASSMSGLTYEQYF.